This T cell receptor (beta chain) was profiled in a study of identical twins. Points from the study as a whole: Less excess twin sharing appeared in beta out-of-frame sequences.

Germline CDR1 is SNHLY and CDR2 is FYNNEI. Trimming stripped 4 bases from V and 8 bases from J, with 10 bases between. This CDR3 has 12 residues. A single record per CDR3 protein comes from TCRdb applying MiXCR to the 5' RACE reads. The sample holds 1.5 million to 2 million distinct CDR3 sequences, less than 40% seen once. As to this clonotype: As yet, its antigen is unknown.

The rearrangement joins TRBV2 to TRBJ2-3; D is unresolved. The TCR sequence derives from a newborn girl in good health. The sequenced material came from cord blood. As DNA, the CDR3 is TGTGCCAGCAGTGTACTCCAAGGTACGCAGTATTTT. Translation gives CASSVLQGTQYF.